A selection of T cell receptor beta chains follows, all from one sample in a study of blood T cell repertoires in COVID-19. Only in-frame clones appear in the TCRdb table, and some are missing; sequencing was by immunoSEQ multiplex PCR. The table includes about 400,000 clones, roughly 90% detected once. The sequencing input was peripheral blood. The receptors were gathered from a man aged 40-49 years with acute or convalescent COVID-19. Both conserved end residues are part of each CDR3. A D gene is named only where the DNA matches it firmly. Size is omitted from some rows. Given values are once, few, many or a class for expanded clones.

D	size	V	J	CDR3	DNA
TRBD1	NA	TRBV11-1	TRBJ1-2	CASSSQGAGGYTF	TGTGCCAGCAGCTCGCAGGGGGCAGGAGGCTACACCTTC
NA	NA	TRBV9	TRBJ2-1	CASSTSGRGNEQFF	TGTGCCAGCAGCACCTCAGGAAGGGGTAATGAGCAGTTCTTC
TRBD1	NA	TRBV25-1	TRBJ1-2	CASSDLGTGSYGYTF	TGTGCCAGCAGTGATTTGGGGACAGGGAGCTATGGCTACACCTTC
NA	NA	TRBV21-1	TRBJ1-1	CASSKGTGAFF	TGTGCCAGCAGCAAAGGGACAGGAGCTTTCTTT
NA	NA	TRBV6-1	TRBJ1-6	CASSESQGKGPSLHF	TGTGCCAGCAGTGAATCCCAGGGAAAGGGCCCATCCCTCCACTTT
TRBD1	NA	TRBV11-1	TRBJ2-7	CASSGQGSYEQYF	TGTGCCAGCAGCGGACAGGGGTCCTACGAGCAGTACTTC
TRBD2	NA	TRBV5-1	TRBJ2-2	CASSYSGSVGPGELFF	TGCGCCAGCAGCTATAGCGGGAGTGTGGGCCCCGGGGAGCTGTTTTTT
TRBD1	NA	TRBV7-9	TRBJ1-3	CASSKDRVHENTIYF	TGTGCCAGCAGCAAGGACAGGGTTCATGAAAACACCATATATTTT
NA	NA	TRBV11-2	TRBJ1-6	CASSLEGRRGNSPLHF	TGTGCCAGCAGCTTAGAGGGGCGCAGGGGCAATTCACCCCTCCACTTT
TRBD1	NA	TRBV9	TRBJ1-6	CASSAYRGEVGPLHF	TGTGCCAGCAGCGCCTACAGGGGGGAGGTTGGACCCCTCCACTTT
NA	NA	TRBV20-1	TRBJ2-7	CSTLWSSEQYF	TGCAGTACCTTATGGAGTAGCGAGCAGTACTTC
TRBD1	NA	TRBV6-5	TRBJ1-4	CASGRGREKLFF	TGTGCCAGTGGCAGGGGGCGCGAAAAACTGTTTTTT
TRBD1	NA	TRBV5-1	TRBJ1-2	CASSLAAGGGKGYTF	TGCGCCAGCAGCTTGGCGGCAGGGGGCGGCAAAGGCTACACCTTC
NA	NA	TRBV5-1	TRBJ2-7	CASSPDSFYEQYF	TGCGCCAGCAGCCCCGACAGCTTCTACGAGCAGTACTTC
NA	NA	TRBV4-2	TRBJ1-2	CASSPAGKGTLLYGYTF	TGTGCCAGCAGCCCCGCCGGGAAGGGTACCTTACTCTATGGCTACACCTTC
NA	NA	TRBV19	TRBJ1-6	CASALFPAPLHF	TGTGCCAGCGCACTTTTCCCTGCACCCCTCCACTTT
NA	NA	TRBV2	TRBJ2-3	CASSERGGNTDTQYF	TGTGCCAGCAGTGAGAGGGGGGGAAACACAGATACGCAGTATTTT
NA	NA	TRBV9	TRBJ2-5	CASSSLTGGQQETQYF	TGTGCCAGCAGCTCATTAACGGGGGGCCAACAAGAGACCCAGTACTTC
TRBD1	NA	TRBV29-1	TRBJ1-1	CSVLTGVVTEAFF	TGCAGCGTTCTAACAGGGGTCGTCACTGAAGCTTTCTTT
TRBD1	NA	TRBV30	TRBJ1-4	CAWGQGGDEKLFF	TGTGCCTGGGGACAGGGTGGAGATGAAAAACTGTTTTTT
NA	NA	TRBV7-5	TRBJ2-4	CARSPGTGCDKNIQYF	TGTGCCAGAAGCCCGGGGACAGGGTGCGACAAAAACATTCAGTACTTC
TRBD2	NA	TRBV6-6	TRBJ2-5	CASRASGVQETQYF	TGTGCCAGCAGGGCTAGCGGGGTCCAAGAGACCCAGTACTTC
NA	NA	TRBV28	TRBJ2-7	CASSLAGSYEQYF	TGTGCCAGCAGTTTGGCGGGGTCCTACGAGCAGTACTTC
NA	NA	TRBV12-2	TRBJ1-3	CASRLKEGNGNTIYF	TGTGCAAGTCGCTTAAAGGAGGGGAACGGAAACACCATATATTTT
TRBD1	NA	TRBV5-1	TRBJ2-3	CASSRTYSTGAASTDTQYF	TGCGCCAGCAGCCGCACTTACAGTACAGGGGCCGCCAGCACAGATACGCAGTATTTT
TRBD1	NA	TRBV7-9	TRBJ1-5	CASSRTGSRDQPQHF	TGTGCCAGCAGCCGGACAGGGTCAAGGGACCAGCCCCAGCATTTT
NA	NA	TRBV25-1	TRBJ1-2	CASSEWKSKEGYGHTF	TGTGCCAGCAGTGAATGGAAGAGCAAGGAGGGCTATGGCCACACCTTC
TRBD1	NA	TRBV11-2	TRBJ1-2	CASSLGGTVYGYTF	TGTGCCAGCAGCTTAGGAGGGACAGTCTATGGCTACACCTTC
NA	NA	TRBV6-6	TRBJ2-6	CASSGGGANVLTF	TGTGCCAGCAGTGGCGGAGGGGCCAACGTCCTGACTTTC
TRBD1	NA	TRBV2	TRBJ1-2	CASREDRLQLYGYTF	TGTGCCAGCAGGGAGGACAGGTTGCAGCTTTATGGCTACACCTTC
NA	NA	TRBV3-1/TRBV3-2	TRBJ2-7	CASSQLIAAREQYF	TGTGCCAGCAGCCAGTTAATCGCGGCACGTGAGCAGTACTTC
NA	once	TRBV6-2/TRBV6-3	TRBJ1-5	CASSYSDRLNQPQHF	TGTGCCAGCAGTTACTCCGACAGGCTGAATCAGCCCCAGCATTTT